This T cell receptor beta chain was sequenced during a study of blood T cell repertoires in COVID-19. The wider study: The samples span acute and convalescent COVID-19 from the United States, Italy and Spain. Sources were T cells, B-cell-depleted T cells, or PBMCs; the material itself was cDNA or gDNA.

This CDR3 spans 12 amino acids. Germline V gene sequence: CDR1 LNHDA, CDR2 SQIVND (reference sequence). With V trimmed by 6 bases and J by 4 bases, 2 bases remained unmatched. Authors' methods: Nucleated cell number was recorded as an estimate derived from reference gene primer amplification. Assay used: immunoSEQ multiplex PCR; TCRdb lists only in-frame clones, some missing. The DNA was the basis for D and trimming; V, J and clone size are from that table. The sample lists about 77,000 clones; roughly nine tenths were seen once. The sequenced sample was peripheral blood. The V gene is TRBV19, the J gene TRBJ1-2, with 7 nucleotides matching TRBD1. This clonotype was sampled from a woman of 80 years or more with active or convalescent COVID-19. CDR3 residues: CASSQGVYGYTF. CDR3 bases: TGTGCCAGTAGCCAGGGGGTCTATGGCTACACCTTC.